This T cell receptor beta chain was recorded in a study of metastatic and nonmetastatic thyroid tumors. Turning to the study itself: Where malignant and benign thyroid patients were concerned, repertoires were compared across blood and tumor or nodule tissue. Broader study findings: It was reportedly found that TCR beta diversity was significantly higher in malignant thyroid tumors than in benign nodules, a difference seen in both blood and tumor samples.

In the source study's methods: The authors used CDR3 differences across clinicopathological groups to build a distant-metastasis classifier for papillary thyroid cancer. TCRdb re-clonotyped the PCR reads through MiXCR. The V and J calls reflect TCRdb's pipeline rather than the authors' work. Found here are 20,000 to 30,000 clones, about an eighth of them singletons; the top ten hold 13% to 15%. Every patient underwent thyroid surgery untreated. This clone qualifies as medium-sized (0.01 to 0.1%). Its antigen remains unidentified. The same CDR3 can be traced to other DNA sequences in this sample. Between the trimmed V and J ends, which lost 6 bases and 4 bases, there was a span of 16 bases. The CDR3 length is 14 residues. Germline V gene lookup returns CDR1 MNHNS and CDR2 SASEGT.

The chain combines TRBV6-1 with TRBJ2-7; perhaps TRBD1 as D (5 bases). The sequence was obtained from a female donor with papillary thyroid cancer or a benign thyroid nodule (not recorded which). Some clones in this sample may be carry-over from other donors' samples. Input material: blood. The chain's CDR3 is CASSRQGIFYEQYF. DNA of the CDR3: TGTGCCAGCAGCAGGCAGGGAATATTTTACGAGCAGTACTTC.